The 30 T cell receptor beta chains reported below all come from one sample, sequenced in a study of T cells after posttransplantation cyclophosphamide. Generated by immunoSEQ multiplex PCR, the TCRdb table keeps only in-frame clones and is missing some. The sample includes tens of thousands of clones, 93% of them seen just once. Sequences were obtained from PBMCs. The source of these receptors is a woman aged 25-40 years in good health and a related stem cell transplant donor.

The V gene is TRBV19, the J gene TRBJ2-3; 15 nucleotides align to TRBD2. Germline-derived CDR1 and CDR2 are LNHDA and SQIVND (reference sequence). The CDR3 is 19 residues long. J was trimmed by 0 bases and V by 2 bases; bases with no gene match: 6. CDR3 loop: CASSISGTSGGTSTDTQYF. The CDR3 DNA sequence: TGTGCCAGTAGTATAAGTGGGACTAGCGGGGGGACTAGCACAGATACGCAGTATTTT.

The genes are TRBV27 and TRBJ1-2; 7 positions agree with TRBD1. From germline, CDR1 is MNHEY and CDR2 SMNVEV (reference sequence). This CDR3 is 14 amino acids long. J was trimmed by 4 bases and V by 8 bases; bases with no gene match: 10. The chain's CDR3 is CASGQGGEIYGYTF. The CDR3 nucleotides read TGTGCCAGCGGGCAGGGGGGGGAGATCTATGGCTACACCTTC.

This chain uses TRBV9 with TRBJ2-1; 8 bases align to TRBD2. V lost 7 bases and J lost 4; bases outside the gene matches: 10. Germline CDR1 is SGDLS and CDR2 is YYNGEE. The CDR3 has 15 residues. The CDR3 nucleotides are TGTGCCAGCTCCGCCGGGGGGGGCAGGTACAATGAGCAGTTCTTC. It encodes CASSAGGGRYNEQFF.

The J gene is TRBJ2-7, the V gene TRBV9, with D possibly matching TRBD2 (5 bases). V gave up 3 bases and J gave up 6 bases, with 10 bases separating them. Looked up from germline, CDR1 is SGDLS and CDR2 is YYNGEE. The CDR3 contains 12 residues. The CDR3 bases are TGTGCCAGCAGCGCGGACTCGCCCGAGCAGTACTTC. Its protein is CASSADSPEQYF.

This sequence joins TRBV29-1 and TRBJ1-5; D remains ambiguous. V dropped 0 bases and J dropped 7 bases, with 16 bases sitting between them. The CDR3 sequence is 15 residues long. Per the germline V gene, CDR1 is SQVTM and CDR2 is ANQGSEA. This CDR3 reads CSVEDKPPGGQPQHF. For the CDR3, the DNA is TGCAGCGTTGAAGATAAGCCTCCCGGCGGGCAGCCCCAGCATTTT.

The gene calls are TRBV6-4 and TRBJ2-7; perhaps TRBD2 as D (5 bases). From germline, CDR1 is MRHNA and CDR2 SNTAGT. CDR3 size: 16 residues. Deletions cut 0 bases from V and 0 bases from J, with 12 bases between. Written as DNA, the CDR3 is TGTGCCAGCAGTGACTCGACCCGAGGGAGCTCCTACGAGCAGTACTTC. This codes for CASSDSTRGSSYEQYF.

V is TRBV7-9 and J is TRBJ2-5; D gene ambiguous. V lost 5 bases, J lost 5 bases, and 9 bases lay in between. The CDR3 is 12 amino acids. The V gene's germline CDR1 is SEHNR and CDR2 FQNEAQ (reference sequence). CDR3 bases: TGTGCCAGCAGCCTGCCGAGGGAGACCCAGTACTTC. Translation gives CASSLPRETQYF.

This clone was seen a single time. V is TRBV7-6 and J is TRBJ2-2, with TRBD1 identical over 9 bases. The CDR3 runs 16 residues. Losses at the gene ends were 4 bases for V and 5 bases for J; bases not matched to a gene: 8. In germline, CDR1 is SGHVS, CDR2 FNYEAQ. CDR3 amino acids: CASSSGQGQGTGELFF. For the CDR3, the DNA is TGTGCCAGCAGCTCTGGACAGGGGCAGGGAACCGGGGAGCTGTTTTTT.

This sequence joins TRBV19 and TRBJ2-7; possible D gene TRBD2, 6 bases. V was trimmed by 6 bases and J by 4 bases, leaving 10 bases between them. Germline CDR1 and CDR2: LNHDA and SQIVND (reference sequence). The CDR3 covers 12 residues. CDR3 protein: CASSTGEYEQYF. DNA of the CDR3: TGTGCCAGTAGCACGGGGGAATACGAGCAGTACTTC.

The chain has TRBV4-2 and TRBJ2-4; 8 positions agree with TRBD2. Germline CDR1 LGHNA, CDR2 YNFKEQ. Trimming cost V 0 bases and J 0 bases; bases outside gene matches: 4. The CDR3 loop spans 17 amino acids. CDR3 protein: CASSQDLAGGAKNIQYF. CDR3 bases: TGTGCCAGCAGCCAAGATCTGGCGGGGGGAGCCAAAAACATTCAGTACTTC.

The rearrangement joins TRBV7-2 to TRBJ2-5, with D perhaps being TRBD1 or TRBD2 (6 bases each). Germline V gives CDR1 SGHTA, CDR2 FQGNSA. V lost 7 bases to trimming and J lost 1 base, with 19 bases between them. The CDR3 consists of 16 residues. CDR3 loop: CASTPGALTPQETQYF. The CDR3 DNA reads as TGTGCCAGCACCCCGGGGGCCCTGACACCCCAAGAGACCCAGTACTTC.

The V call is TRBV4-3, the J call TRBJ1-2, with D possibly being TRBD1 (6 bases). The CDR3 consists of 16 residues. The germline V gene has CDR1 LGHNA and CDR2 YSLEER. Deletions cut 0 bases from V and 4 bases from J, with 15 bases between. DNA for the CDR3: TGCGCCAGCAGCCAAGATAAGTGGGGGGCCACCTATGGCTACACCTTC. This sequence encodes CASSQDKWGATYGYTF.

As DNA, the CDR3 is TGTGCCAGCAGCGCTGACAGACAGTATGGCTACACCTTC. Protein: CASSADRQYGYTF. The rearrangement joins TRBV5-8 to TRBJ1-2, with D tentatively TRBD1 (5 bases). Trimming took 4 bases from V and 5 from J, leaving 12 bases between them. The CDR3 is 13 amino acids. CDR1 is SGHTS, CDR2 YDEGEE, per germline.

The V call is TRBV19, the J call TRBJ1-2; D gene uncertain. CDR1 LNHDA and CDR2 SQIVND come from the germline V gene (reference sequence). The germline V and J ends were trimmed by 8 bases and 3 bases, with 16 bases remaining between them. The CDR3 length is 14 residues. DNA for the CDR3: TGTGCCAGTGACACAACACTGCTGGACTATGGCTACACCTTC. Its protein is CASDTTLLDYGYTF.

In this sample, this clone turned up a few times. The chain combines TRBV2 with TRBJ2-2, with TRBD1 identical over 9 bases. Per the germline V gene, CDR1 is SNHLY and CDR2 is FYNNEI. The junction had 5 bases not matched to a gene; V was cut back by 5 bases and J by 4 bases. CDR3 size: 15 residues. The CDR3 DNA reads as TGTGCCAGCAGTTCACAGGGGGCCGGCACCGGGGAGCTGTTTTTT. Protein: CASSSQGAGTGELFF.

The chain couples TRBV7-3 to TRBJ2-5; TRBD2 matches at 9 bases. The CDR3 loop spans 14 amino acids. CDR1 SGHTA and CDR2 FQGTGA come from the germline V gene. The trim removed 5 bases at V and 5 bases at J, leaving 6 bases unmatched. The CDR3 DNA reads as TGTGCCAGCAGCGTTGCGGGGGGGAGGGAGACCCAGTACTTC. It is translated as CASSVAGGRETQYF.

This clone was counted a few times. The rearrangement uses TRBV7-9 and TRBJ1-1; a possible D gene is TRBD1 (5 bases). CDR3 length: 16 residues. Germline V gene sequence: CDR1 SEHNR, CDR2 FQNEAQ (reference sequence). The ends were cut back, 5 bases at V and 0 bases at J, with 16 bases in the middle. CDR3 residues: CASSPGTVGVNTEAFF. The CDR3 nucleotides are TGTGCCAGCAGCCCCGGGACGGTGGGGGTGAACACTGAAGCTTTCTTT.

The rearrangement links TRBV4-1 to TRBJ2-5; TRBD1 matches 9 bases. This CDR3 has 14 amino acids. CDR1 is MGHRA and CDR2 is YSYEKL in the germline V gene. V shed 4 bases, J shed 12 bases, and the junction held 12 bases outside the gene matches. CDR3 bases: TGCGCCAGCAGCCGAGTCCCGGGACAGGGCCGGGAGTACTTC. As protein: CASSRVPGQGREYF.

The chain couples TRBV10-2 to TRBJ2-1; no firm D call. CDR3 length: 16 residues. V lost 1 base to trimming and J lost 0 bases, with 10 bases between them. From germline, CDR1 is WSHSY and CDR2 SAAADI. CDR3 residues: CASSELEHFSYNEQFF. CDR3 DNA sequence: TGCGCCAGCAGTGAGTTAGAGCACTTCTCCTACAATGAGCAGTTCTTC.

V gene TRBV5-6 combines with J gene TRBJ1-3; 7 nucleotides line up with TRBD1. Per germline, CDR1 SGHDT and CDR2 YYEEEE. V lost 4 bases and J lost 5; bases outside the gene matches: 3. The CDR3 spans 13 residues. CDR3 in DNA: TGTGCCAGCAGCACGGGACAGCGAAACACCATATATTTT. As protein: CASSTGQRNTIYF. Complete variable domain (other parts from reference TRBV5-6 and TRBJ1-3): DAGVTQSPTHLIKTRGQQVTLRCSPKSGHDTVSWYQQALGQGPQFIFQYYEEEERQRGNFPDRFSGHQFPNYSSELNVNALLLGDSALYLCASSTGQRNTIYFGEGSWLTVV.

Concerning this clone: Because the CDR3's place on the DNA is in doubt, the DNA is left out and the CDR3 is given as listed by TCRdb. CDR3 residues: CASSLDSTVFGEGGEKLFF. The chain uses TRBV11-2 and TRBJ1-4. The CDR3 spans 19 residues, counting both ends. Germline V gives CDR1 SGHAT, CDR2 FQNNGV.

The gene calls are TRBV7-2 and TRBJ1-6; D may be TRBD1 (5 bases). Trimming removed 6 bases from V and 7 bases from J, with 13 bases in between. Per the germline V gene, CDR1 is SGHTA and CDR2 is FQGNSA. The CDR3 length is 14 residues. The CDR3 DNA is TGTGCCAGCAGGAGGGGCGGCCAAAATTCACCCCTCCACTTT. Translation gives CASRRGGQNSPLHF.

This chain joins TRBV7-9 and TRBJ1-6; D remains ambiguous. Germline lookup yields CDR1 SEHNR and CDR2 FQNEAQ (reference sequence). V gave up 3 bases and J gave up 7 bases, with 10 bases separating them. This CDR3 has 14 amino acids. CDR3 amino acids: CASSLVGNNSPLHF. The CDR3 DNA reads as TGTGCCAGCAGCTTGGTAGGGAACAATTCACCCCTCCACTTT.

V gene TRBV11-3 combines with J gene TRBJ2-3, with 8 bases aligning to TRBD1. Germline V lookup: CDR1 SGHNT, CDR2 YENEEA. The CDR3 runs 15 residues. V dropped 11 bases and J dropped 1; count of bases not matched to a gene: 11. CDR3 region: CALGSPGQGTDTQYF. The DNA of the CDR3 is TGTGCCCTGGGGTCTCCGGGACAGGGCACAGATACGCAGTATTTT.

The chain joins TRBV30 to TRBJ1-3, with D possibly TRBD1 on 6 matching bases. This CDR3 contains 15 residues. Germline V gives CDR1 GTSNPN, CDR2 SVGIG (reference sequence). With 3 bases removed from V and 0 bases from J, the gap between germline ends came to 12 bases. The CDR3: CAWRPGQYSGNTIYF. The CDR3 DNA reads TGTGCCTGGAGACCCGGACAGTACTCTGGAAACACCATATATTTT.

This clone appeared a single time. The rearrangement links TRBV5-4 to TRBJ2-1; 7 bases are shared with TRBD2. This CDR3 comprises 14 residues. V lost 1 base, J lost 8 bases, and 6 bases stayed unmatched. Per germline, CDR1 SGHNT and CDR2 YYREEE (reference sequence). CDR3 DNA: TGTGCCAGCAGCTTGACAAGCGGGGTATATGAGCAGTTCTTC. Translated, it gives CASSLTSGVYEQFF.

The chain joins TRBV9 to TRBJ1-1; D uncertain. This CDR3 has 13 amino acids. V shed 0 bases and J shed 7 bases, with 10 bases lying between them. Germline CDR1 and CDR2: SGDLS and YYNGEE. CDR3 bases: TGTGCCAGCAGCGTAGGAACAGACCTTGAAGCTTTCTTT. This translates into CASSVGTDLEAFF.

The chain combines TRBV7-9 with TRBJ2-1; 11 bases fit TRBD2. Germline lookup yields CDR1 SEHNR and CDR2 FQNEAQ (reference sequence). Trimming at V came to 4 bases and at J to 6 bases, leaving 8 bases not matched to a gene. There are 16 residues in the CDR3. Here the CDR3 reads CASSSPGTSGANEQFF. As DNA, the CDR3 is TGTGCCAGCAGCTCACCAGGGACTAGCGGAGCCAATGAGCAGTTCTTC.

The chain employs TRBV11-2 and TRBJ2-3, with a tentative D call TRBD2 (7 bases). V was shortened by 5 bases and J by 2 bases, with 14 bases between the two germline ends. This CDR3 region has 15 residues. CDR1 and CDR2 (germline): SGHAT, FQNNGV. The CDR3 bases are TGTGCCAGCAGCCCGGGCGGGGGCCACACAGATACGCAGTATTTT. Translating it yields CASSPGGGHTDTQYF.

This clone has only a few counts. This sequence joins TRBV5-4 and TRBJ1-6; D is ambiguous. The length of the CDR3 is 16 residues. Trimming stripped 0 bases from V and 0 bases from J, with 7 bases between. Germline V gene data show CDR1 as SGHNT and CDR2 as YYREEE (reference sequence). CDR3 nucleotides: TGTGCCAGCAGCTTGGACAAAAACTCCTATAATTCACCCCTCCACTTT. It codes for CASSLDKNSYNSPLHF.